The count of the clone carrying this T cell receptor beta chain is one. CDR3 length: 16 amino acids. V lost 5 bases and J lost 3; bases outside the gene matches: 6. Germline-derived CDR1 and CDR2 are SGHTA and FQGNSA. This sample was taken from a study of blood T cell repertoires in COVID-19. Study overall: Acute-phase and convalescent COVID-19 samples originated in the United States, Italy and Spain. In each case, the material was cDNA or gDNA derived from T cells, B-cell-depleted T cells, or PBMCs.

Clones were read by immunoSEQ multiplex PCR, and TCRdb kept only the in-frame ones, dropping some. The table shows fewer than 250,000 clones, with roughly 80% occurring only once. The specimen was peripheral blood. The TCR comes from a woman aged 70-85 years with acute or convalescent COVID-19. The chain joins TRBV7-2 to TRBJ2-1, with 11 bases fitting TRBD1. This chain's CDR3 is CASSLGTGGNYNEQFF. DNA of the CDR3: TGTGCCAGCAGCCTAGGGACAGGGGGTAACTACAATGAGCAGTTCTTC.